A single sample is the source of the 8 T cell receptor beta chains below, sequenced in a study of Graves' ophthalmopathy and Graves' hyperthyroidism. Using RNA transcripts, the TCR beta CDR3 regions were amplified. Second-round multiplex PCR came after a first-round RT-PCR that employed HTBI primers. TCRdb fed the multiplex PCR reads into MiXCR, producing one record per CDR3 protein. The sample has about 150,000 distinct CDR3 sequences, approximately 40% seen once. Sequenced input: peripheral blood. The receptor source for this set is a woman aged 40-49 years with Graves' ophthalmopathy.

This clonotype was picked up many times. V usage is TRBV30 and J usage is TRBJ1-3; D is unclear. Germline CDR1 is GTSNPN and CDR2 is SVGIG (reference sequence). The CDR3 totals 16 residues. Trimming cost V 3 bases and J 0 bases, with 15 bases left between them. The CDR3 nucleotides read TGTGCCTGGAGCGCAGGTCCCCGGAGCTCTGGAAACACCATATATTTT. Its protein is CAWSAGPRSSGNTIYF.

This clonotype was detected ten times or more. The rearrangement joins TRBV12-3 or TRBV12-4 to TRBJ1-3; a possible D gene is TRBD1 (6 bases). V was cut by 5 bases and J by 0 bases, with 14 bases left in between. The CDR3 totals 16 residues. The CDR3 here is CASSAWTDLSGNTIYF. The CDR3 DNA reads TGTGCCAGCAGTGCCTGGACAGATCTCTCTGGAAACACCATATATTTT.

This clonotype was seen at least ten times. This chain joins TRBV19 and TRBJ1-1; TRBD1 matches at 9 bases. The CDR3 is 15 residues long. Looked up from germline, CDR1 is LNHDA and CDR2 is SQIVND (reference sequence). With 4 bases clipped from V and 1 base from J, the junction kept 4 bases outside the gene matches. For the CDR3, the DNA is TGTGCCAGTAGTAAAGACAGGGGGTGGAACACTGAAGCTTTCTTT. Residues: CASSKDRGWNTEAFF.

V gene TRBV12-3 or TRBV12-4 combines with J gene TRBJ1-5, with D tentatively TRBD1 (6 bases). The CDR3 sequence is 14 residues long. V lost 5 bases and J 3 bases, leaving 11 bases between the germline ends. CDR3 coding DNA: TGTGCCAGCAGTCTGACAGGAAACAATCAGCCCCAGCATTTT. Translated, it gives CASSLTGNNQPQHF.

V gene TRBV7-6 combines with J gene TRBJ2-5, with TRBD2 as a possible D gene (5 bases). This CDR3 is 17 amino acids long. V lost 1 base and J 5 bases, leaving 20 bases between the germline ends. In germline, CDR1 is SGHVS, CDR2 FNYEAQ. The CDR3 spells CASSLGGFVTSWETQYF. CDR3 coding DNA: TGTGCCAGCAGCTTAGGAGGGTTTGTGACAAGTTGGGAGACCCAGTACTTC. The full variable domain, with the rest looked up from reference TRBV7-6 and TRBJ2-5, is GAGVSQSPRYKVTKRGQDVALRCDPISGHVSLYWYRQALGQGPEFLTYFNYEAQQDKSGLPNDRFSAERPEGSISTLTIQRTEQRDSAMYRCASSLGGFVTSWETQYFGPGTRLLVL.

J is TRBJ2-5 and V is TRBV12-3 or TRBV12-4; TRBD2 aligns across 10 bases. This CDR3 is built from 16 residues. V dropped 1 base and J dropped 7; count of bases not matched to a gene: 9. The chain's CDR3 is CASSLGRTSGPWTQYF. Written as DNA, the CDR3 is TGTGCCAGCAGTTTAGGACGGACTAGCGGTCCTTGGACCCAGTACTTC.

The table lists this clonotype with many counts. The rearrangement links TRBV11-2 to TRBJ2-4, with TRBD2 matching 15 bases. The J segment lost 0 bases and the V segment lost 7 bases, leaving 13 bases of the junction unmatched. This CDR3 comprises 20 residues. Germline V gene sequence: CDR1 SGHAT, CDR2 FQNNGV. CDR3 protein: CASTPRGTSGGKLAKNIQYF. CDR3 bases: TGTGCCAGCACCCCTAGGGGGACTAGCGGGGGGAAGCTAGCCAAAAACATTCAGTACTTC.

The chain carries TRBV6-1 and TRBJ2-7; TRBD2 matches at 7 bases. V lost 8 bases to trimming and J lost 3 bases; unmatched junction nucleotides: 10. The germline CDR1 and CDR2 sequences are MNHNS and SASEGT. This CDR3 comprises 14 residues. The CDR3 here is CASGRSGVSYEQYF. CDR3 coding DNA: TGTGCCAGCGGACGCAGCGGGGTCAGCTACGAGCAGTACTTC.